Listed below are T cell receptor beta chains from one sample, sequenced in a study of control samples from healthy donors and cancer patients. Sequencing was performed with immunoSEQ multiplex PCR; in TCRdb, only in-frame clones are kept and a portion is missing. The data show roughly 120,000 clones, around nine tenths seen once. Sequencing used PBMCs. These receptors all stem from a woman aged 55 to 70 with lung cancer. The CDR3 runs from the conserved cysteine through the conserved F or W. The D gene is left open where the match is weak. Clone size is not always given. Where it is, it says once, few, many or a class for expanded clones.

d_call clone_size j_call v_call cdr3_nt cdr3_aa
- once TRBJ1-4 TRBV4-2 TGTGCCAGCAGCCAACCGGAATTTGGAGGGCTCGGGGAAAAACTGTTTTTT CASSQPEFGGLGEKLFF
- - TRBJ1-4 TRBV30 TGTGCCTGGAGTGTCTTGGTCCTCAATGAAAAACTGTTTTTT CAWSVLVLNEKLFF
- - TRBJ1-1 TRBV19 TGTGCCTCCCTCGCCCCGGAAGGAACTGAAGCTTTCTTT CASLAPEGTEAFF
- - TRBJ2-1 TRBV5-1 TGCGCCAGCAGCTTGGCCACGGGGGCTAACAATGAGCAGTTCTTC CASSLATGANNEQFF
- - TRBJ1-4 TRBV19 TGTGCCAGTAGGCCGGGGGCCTTCGTTGAAAGGGAAAAACTGTTTTTT CASRPGAFVEREKLFF
- - TRBJ1-6 TRBV7-9 TGTGCCAGCAGCCTCGGACATGATAATTCACCCCTCCACTTT CASSLGHDNSPLHF
TRBD1 - TRBJ1-5 TRBV7-2 TGTGCCAGCAGCTTAGACAGGGGGAATCAGCCCCAGCATTTT CASSLDRGNQPQHF
TRBD1 - TRBJ1-2 TRBV6-1 TGTGCCAGCAGTGAAGTCGACAGGGGACATGGCTACACCTTC CASSEVDRGHGYTF
TRBD1 - TRBJ2-1 TRBV6-6 TGTGCCAGCAGCGTCCGACAGGGTCGCTACAATGAGCAGTTCTTC CASSVRQGRYNEQFF
- - TRBJ2-2 TRBV9 TGTGCCAGCAGCGAGAAACAGGGAAGAAGGACCGGGGAGCTGTTTTTT CASSEKQGRRTGELFF